The 32 T cell receptor beta chains below all came from one sample that was sequenced in a study of regulatory T cells in long-lasting Graves disease. The time point is: persistent/refractory GD, antithyroid drugs over 5 years with positive TRAb. The TCR library used RNA extracted from PBMCs. CDR3 regions were amplified by Arm-PCR using iRepertoire HTBI primers to build TCR beta libraries. TCRdb re-analysed the multiplex PCR reads in MiXCR, keeping a single row per CDR3 protein. The sample contains 300,000 to 500,000 distinct CDR3 sequences, less than 25% of which appear only once. The specimen comprised peripheral blood mononuclear cells (PBMCs), sampled when the disease was refractory, from a patient treated with antithyroid drugs. All receptors come from a female donor with Graves disease.

This clonotype was counted a few times. The gene calls are TRBV10-3 and TRBJ1-4; D ambiguous. The CDR3 consists of 13 residues. V was trimmed by 10 bases and J by 4 bases, leaving 13 bases between them. Germline CDR1 is ENHRY and CDR2 is SYGVKD. As DNA, the CDR3 is TGTGCCACTCAGGAAGCATTTAATGAAAAACTGTTTTTT. Protein sequence: CATQEAFNEKLFF.

This clonotype was detected a few times. The rearrangement uses TRBV7-9 and TRBJ1-1, with D perhaps matching TRBD1 (5 bases). Germline assignment: CDR1 SEHNR and CDR2 FQNEAQ (reference sequence). With 6 bases removed from V and 0 bases from J, the gap between germline ends came to 20 bases. The CDR3 is 17 amino acids. CDR3 residues: CASSLTGGTGLNTEAFF. Written as DNA, the CDR3 is TGTGCCAGCAGTTTAACCGGCGGAACAGGACTGAACACTGAAGCTTTCTTT.

There are many counts of this clonotype. The chain carries TRBV7-8 and TRBJ1-2; D is possibly TRBD1 (6 bases). Germline CDR1 SGHVS, CDR2 FQNEAQ. The CDR3 is 13 residues long. Trimming took off 6 bases at V and 4 bases at J, with 12 bases between the two ends. CDR3 protein: CASSETGSYGYTF. CDR3 sequence (DNA): TGTGCCAGCAGTGAGACAGGTTCCTATGGCTACACCTTC.

This clonotype was detected many times. The rearrangement links TRBV6-1 to TRBJ2-7; tentative D call: TRBD2 (5 bases). Germline V gives CDR1 MNHNS, CDR2 SASEGT. The CDR3 loop spans 14 amino acids. With 0 bases removed from V and 2 bases from J, the gap between germline ends came to 8 bases. The CDR3 sequence is CASSEAKRTYEQYF. The CDR3 DNA sequence: TGTGCCAGCAGTGAAGCGAAGCGGACCTACGAGCAGTACTTC.

As for this clonotype: It may be a read error: a sequence one base away is much more abundant. The rearrangement uses TRBV7-2 and TRBJ2-1, with a possible D match to TRBD1 (6 bases). Trimming stripped 1 base from V and 10 bases from J, with 17 bases between. The V gene's germline CDR1 is SGHTA and CDR2 FQGNSA. The CDR3 has 15 amino acids. The DNA of the CDR3 is TGTGCCAGCAGCTTAGTTACAGGGTCGAATTCCGAGCAGTTCTTC. Translation gives CASSLVTGSNSEQFF.

This rearrangement joins TRBV7-9 to TRBJ1-4; D uncertain. V was shortened by 5 bases and J by 5 bases, with 12 bases between the two germline ends. CDR3 length equals 14 residues. CDR1 SEHNR and CDR2 FQNEAQ come from the germline V gene (reference sequence). The CDR3, as DNA: TGTGCCAGCAGCCCGCTGGGTTACAATGAAAAACTGTTTTTT. It translates to CASSPLGYNEKLFF.

This chain uses TRBV29-1 with TRBJ2-3; no reliable D call. V dropped 6 bases and J dropped 6 bases, with 13 bases sitting between them. The V gene's germline CDR1 is SQVTM and CDR2 ANQGSEA. The CDR3 extends over 12 amino acids. This CDR3 reads CSVDDGIDTQYF. CDR3 sequence (DNA): TGCAGCGTGGATGATGGTATTGATACGCAGTATTTT.

This clonotype occurred many times. J is TRBJ2-5 and V is TRBV28; a weak D match, TRBD2 (6 bases). V lost 5 bases and J 1 base, leaving 11 bases between the germline ends. This CDR3 is built from 14 residues. CDR1 and CDR2 from the germline V gene are MDHEN and SYDVKM. The CDR3 nucleotides are TGTGCCAGCAGTACCGCGGGGTTCCAAGAGACCCAGTACTTC. Its translation: CASSTAGFQETQYF. Filled out from reference TRBV28 and TRBJ2-5, the complete variable domain reads DVKVTQSSRYLVKRTGEKVFLECVQDMDHENMFWYRQDPGLGLRLIYFSYDVKMKEKGDIPEGYSVSREKKERFSLILESASTNQTSMYLCASSTAGFQETQYFGPGTRLLVL.

This clonotype was counted between two and nine times. A read error may account for a junction end that differs from germline. The V call is TRBV27, the J call TRBJ2-5; TRBD2 agrees at 13 bases. This CDR3 region has 12 residues. From germline, CDR1 is MNHEY and CDR2 SMNVEV (reference sequence). This CDR3 is CASSSPGTSGVF. In DNA form, the CDR3 reads TGTGCCAGCAGTTCCCCCGGGACTAGCGGGGTCTTC.

This rearrangement joins TRBV12-5 to TRBJ2-2; D unresolved. This CDR3 is built from 14 residues. The germline CDR1 and CDR2 sequences are LGHNT and FRNRAP. The V gene lost 3 bases and the J gene lost 4 bases, with 9 bases spanning the gap. As DNA, the CDR3 is TGTGCTAGTGGTTTTAGGGCTACCACCGGGGAGCTGTTTTTT. Protein: CASGFRATTGELFF.

This clonotype showed up just a few times. CDR3 loop: CASSPKVEQYF. As DNA, the CDR3 is TGTGCCAGCAGCCCGAAGGTAGAGCAGTACTTC. The chain links TRBV7-9 to TRBJ2-7; D remains ambiguous. V was shortened by 5 bases and J by 7 bases, with 9 bases between the two germline ends. This CDR3 region has 11 residues. Germline CDR1 is SEHNR and CDR2 is FQNEAQ (reference sequence).

This clonotype has only a few counts. The chain joins TRBV4-3 to TRBJ1-1; weak D call: TRBD1 (5 bases). V lost 5 bases to trimming and J lost 3 bases, with 22 bases between them. The CDR3 runs 17 residues. Germline V gene lookup returns CDR1 LGHNA and CDR2 YSLEER. Written as DNA, the CDR3 is TGCGCCAGCAGCGCACGCTATTTTTGGGGGGAATACACTGAAGCTTTCTTT. It yields the protein CASSARYFWGEYTEAFF.

This chain uses TRBV7-6 with TRBJ2-3; 9 bases fit TRBD2. CDR1 is SGHVS, CDR2 FNYEAQ, per germline. The CDR3 length is 14 residues. V was clipped by 4 bases and J by 6 bases; unmatched bases: 5. The chain's CDR3 is CASSSSGNADTQYF. CDR3 coding DNA: TGTGCCAGCAGCTCTAGCGGGAATGCGGATACGCAGTATTTT.

The J gene is TRBJ2-4, the V gene TRBV20-1; tentative D call: TRBD2 (6 bases). The CDR3 extends over 20 amino acids. Trimming took 4 bases from V and 0 from J, leaving 28 bases between them. CDR1 DFQATT and CDR2 SNEGSKA come from the germline V gene (reference sequence). Written as DNA, the CDR3 is TGCAGTGCTAACCCCCAGACAGCACTAGCTGGTGGTATAGCCAAAAACATTCAGTACTTC. Translating gives CSANPQTALAGGIAKNIQYF.

This clonotype was observed a few times. The J gene is TRBJ1-1, the V gene TRBV30; no reliable D call. Trimming removed 2 bases at V and 4 bases at J, with 5 bases between. This CDR3 comprises 11 residues. Germline V gene data show CDR1 as GTSNPN and CDR2 as SVGIG (reference sequence). The CDR3 DNA is TGTGCCTGGAGTCCTCTCACTGAAGCTTTCTTT. This sequence encodes CAWSPLTEAFF.

In its sample, this clonotype was seen a few times. The chain has TRBV11-1 and TRBJ2-5; D not certain. V gave up 5 bases and J gave up 5 bases, with 15 bases separating them. Germline V CDR1 and CDR2: SGHAT, FQDESV (reference sequence). The CDR3 runs 14 residues. The CDR3 region is CASSVERARETQYF. In nucleotides, the CDR3 is TGTGCCAGCAGCGTCGAAAGGGCACGGGAGACCCAGTACTTC.

This clonotype has at least ten counts. This chain links TRBV20-1 with TRBJ2-7; TRBD2 aligns across 12 bases. The V gene's germline CDR1 is DFQATT and CDR2 SNEGSKA (reference sequence). The CDR3 extends over 13 amino acids. V lost 6 bases to trimming and J lost 2 bases; unmatched junction nucleotides: 2. The CDR3 protein is CSARTSGAYEQYF. CDR3 in DNA: TGCAGTGCCAGGACTAGCGGGGCCTACGAGCAGTACTTC.

This clonotype showed up many times. The chain combines TRBV29-1 with TRBJ1-4; D unclear. This CDR3 contains 12 residues. V lost 3 bases and J lost 5, with 7 bases in between. Germline CDR1 reads SQVTM; CDR2 reads ANQGSEA. This chain's CDR3 is CSVESENEKLFF. In nucleotides, the CDR3 is TGCAGCGTTGAGAGCGAAAATGAAAAACTGTTTTTT. Supplemented by reference TRBV29-1 and TRBJ1-4, the full variable domain reads SAVISQKPSRDICQRGTSLTIQCQVDSQVTMMFWYRQQPGQSLTLIATANQGSEATYESGFVIDKFPISRPNLTFSTLTVSNMSPEDSSIYLCSVESENEKLFFGSGTQLSVL.

At least ten counts were recorded for this clonotype. CDR3 residues: CASSLRASGSRYEQYF. CDR3 nucleotides: TGTGCCAGCAGCTTACGCGCTAGCGGGAGTCGGTACGAGCAGTACTTC. The J gene is TRBJ2-7, the V gene TRBV7-2, with 10 bases fitting TRBD2. CDR1 is SGHTA and CDR2 is FQGNSA in the germline V gene. There are 16 residues in the CDR3. V dropped 2 bases and J dropped 4; count of bases not matched to a gene: 8.

The chain combines TRBV29-1 with TRBJ2-7; D remains unclear. In germline, CDR1 is SQVTM, CDR2 ANQGSEA. The CDR3 covers 12 residues. V was pared by 0 bases and J by 2 bases, with 5 bases between. The CDR3 DNA reads TGCAGCGTTGAAGACGGCGCCTACGAGCAGTACTTC. Its protein is CSVEDGAYEQYF.

This clonotype was seen at least ten times. V and J are TRBV7-8 and TRBJ1-2, with D tentatively TRBD1 (5 bases). Trimming took 2 bases from V and 7 from J, leaving 11 bases between them. Germline CDR1 and CDR2: SGHVS and FQNEAQ. CDR3 length equals 13 residues. CDR3 nucleotide sequence: TGTGCCAGCAGCTTAAGAGTTGGGGGTGGCTACACCTTC. As protein: CASSLRVGGGYTF.

This chain uses TRBV3-1 with TRBJ2-2; TRBD1 is a possible D gene (6 bases). Deletions cut 2 bases from V and 1 base from J, with 17 bases between. The CDR3 length is 18 residues. The V gene's germline CDR1 is LGHDT and CDR2 YNNKEL (reference sequence). CDR3 sequence (DNA): TGTGCCAGCAGCCAACCAAGCGTACCGGACAGGAACACCGGGGAGCTGTTTTTT. This codes for CASSQPSVPDRNTGELFF.

The table lists this clonotype with many counts. The chain has TRBV6-1 and TRBJ1-2, with TRBD1 as a possible D gene (6 bases). This CDR3 spans 16 amino acids. V was trimmed by 0 bases and J by 5 bases, leaving 16 bases between them. The V gene's germline CDR1 is MNHNS and CDR2 SASEGT. CDR3 residues: CASSEAFTGAAYGYTF. CDR3 in DNA: TGTGCCAGCAGTGAAGCGTTCACGGGGGCTGCATATGGCTACACCTTC.

This clonotype was found many times. The rearrangement uses TRBV29-1 and TRBJ1-5; D gene ambiguous. The CDR3 is made up of 13 amino acids. V was clipped by 1 base and J by 3 bases, with 7 bases between them. Germline-derived CDR1 and CDR2 are SQVTM and ANQGSEA. The CDR3 DNA follows: TGCAGCGTTGAAGGGGGAGCCAATCAGCCCCAGCATTTT. This encodes CSVEGGANQPQHF.

This clonotype was detected only a few times. This chain links TRBV29-1 with TRBJ2-5, with D perhaps matching TRBD1 (5 bases). V lost 7 bases and J lost 2, with 17 bases in between. This CDR3 region has 14 residues. Germline V lookup: CDR1 SQVTM, CDR2 ANQGSEA. The DNA for the CDR3 is TGCAGCGCTGTCCTTTTTGACAGTCAAGAGACCCAGTACTTC. Amino acids: CSAVLFDSQETQYF.

This clonotype was found many times. The rearrangement uses TRBV11-2 and TRBJ1-1; D possibly corresponds to TRBD1 (5 bases). Germline values: CDR1 SGHAT, CDR2 FQNNGV. The CDR3 runs 13 residues. V was shortened by 5 bases and J by 4 bases, with 11 bases between the two germline ends. Here the CDR3 DNA reads TGTGCCAGCAGCCACAGGTGGGGCACTGAAGCTTTCTTT. Its protein product is CASSHRWGTEAFF.

The chain couples TRBV30 to TRBJ2-5; 9 nucleotides match TRBD2. The CDR3 covers 14 residues. Per the germline V gene, CDR1 is GTSNPN and CDR2 is SVGIG (reference sequence). V was clipped by 1 base and J by 4 bases; unmatched bases: 4. CDR3 protein: CAWSGTSVLETQYF. In DNA, the CDR3 is TGTGCCTGGAGTGGGACTAGCGTTTTAGAGACCCAGTACTTC.

This clonotype showed up just a few times. J is TRBJ2-3 and V is TRBV12-5, with D tentatively TRBD2 (5 bases). The CDR3 is 14 residues long. V dropped 3 bases and J dropped 2 bases, with 9 bases sitting between them. Germline assignment: CDR1 LGHNT and CDR2 FRNRAP. The DNA of the CDR3 is TGTGCTAGTGGTTTTGGGGAGACCACAGATACGCAGTATTTT. Protein: CASGFGETTDTQYF.

The gene calls are TRBV18 and TRBJ2-7; 7 nucleotides line up with TRBD1. V was pared by 0 bases and J by 3 bases, with 5 bases of the junction left unmatched. The length of the CDR3 is 15 residues. Germline V gives CDR1 KGHSH, CDR2 LQKENI. The CDR3 nucleotides are TGTGCCAGCTCACCACCCACAGGGGCTGGCTACGAGCAGTACTTC. It codes for CASSPPTGAGYEQYF.

At least ten counts were recorded for this clonotype. The CDR3 reads CASSLSTGGGSPLHF. For the CDR3, the DNA is TGTGCCAGCAGTTTATCGACAGGGGGCGGTTCACCCCTCCACTTT. J is TRBJ1-6 and V is TRBV27, with TRBD1 matching over 10 bases. V dropped 0 bases and J dropped 9; count of bases not matched to a gene: 2. The CDR3 length is 15 residues. Germline assignment: CDR1 MNHEY and CDR2 SMNVEV (reference sequence).

This clonotype was found many times. This rearrangement joins TRBV2 to TRBJ2-5; no firm D call. The CDR3 is 13 residues long. With 6 bases removed from V and 3 bases from J, the gap between germline ends came to 11 bases. CDR1 is SNHLY and CDR2 is FYNNEI in the germline V gene. CDR3 in amino acids: CASSVGPKETQYF. For the CDR3, the DNA is TGTGCCAGCAGCGTCGGGCCGAAAGAGACCCAGTACTTC.

A note on this clonotype: Germline and junction disagree at one end, which may indicate a read error. V and J are TRBV7-2 and TRBJ2-3; D tentatively reads TRBD1 or TRBD2 (5 bases each). CDR1 and CDR2 (germline): SGHTA, FQGNSA. The CDR3 is made up of 15 amino acids. The CDR3 sequence: CARSLGPGPSDTQYF. Written as DNA, the CDR3 is TGTGCCAGGAGCTTGGGACCCGGACCATCAGATACGCAGTATTTT.